The sample holds a few counts of the clone carrying this T cell receptor beta chain. Its antigen remains unidentified. This record belongs to a study of cytomegalovirus exposure and HLA in healthy donors. Assay: immunoSEQ multiplex PCR; the TCRdb copy retains only in-frame clones and omits some. Seen here are roughly 200,000 clones, roughly 81% observed once, and the top ten hold roughly 1.2%. Study observations and caveats: TCR clusters originating in the first cohort tended to co-occur in the approximately 120 validation repertoires, according to a later analysis. The study labeled about 160 TCR beta chains cytomegalovirus-associated. Many donors carried some public TCRs, although rarity characterized most TCR sequences.

Sequencing input: PBMCs. The receptor was isolated from a woman younger than 45 in good health and CMV-seronegative.

In DNA form, the CDR3 reads TGTGCCAGCAGCTTGGCTCAAGAGCGGAGCACAGATACGCAGTATTTT. Protein product: CASSLAQERSTDTQYF. The rearrangement links TRBV5-4 to TRBJ2-3, with D possibly TRBD2 on 5 matching bases. The CDR3 length is 16 residues. The V gene lost 0 bases and the J gene lost 0 bases, with 11 bases spanning the gap. Germline CDR1 is SGHNT and CDR2 is YYREEE (reference sequence).